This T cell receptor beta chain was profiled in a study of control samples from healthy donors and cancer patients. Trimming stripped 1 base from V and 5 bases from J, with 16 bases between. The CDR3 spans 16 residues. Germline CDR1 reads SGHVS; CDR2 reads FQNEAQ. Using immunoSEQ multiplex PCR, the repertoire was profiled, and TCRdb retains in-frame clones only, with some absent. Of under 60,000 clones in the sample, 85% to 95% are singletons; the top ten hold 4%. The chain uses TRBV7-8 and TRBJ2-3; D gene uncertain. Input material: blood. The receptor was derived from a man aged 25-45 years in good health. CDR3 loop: CASSLGPRVGGDTQYF. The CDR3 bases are TGTGCCAGCAGCTTAGGGCCTCGGGTAGGTGGAGATACGCAGTATTTT.